This T cell receptor (beta chain) was obtained from a study of blood T cell repertoires in COVID-19 (dated by TCRdb to the early 2020s). With respect to the entire study: Collaborator samples came from the United States, Italy and Spain and covered acute and convalescent phases of COVID-19. The sample metadata nearly always contained a de-identified subject ID, COVID-19 status, age in years and sex. The repertoires were made available in a free public database intended to serve as a resource for research on the immune response to SARS-CoV-2. Where HLA class I and class II types were available, the types were taken from metadata supplied by the sample provider, not from assay-based typing. The material from the prospective study consisted of cDNA or gDNA derived from T cells, B-cell-depleted T cells, or PBMCs. Subjects who had been exposed to COVID-19, were actively infected with it, or had recovered from it provided the deeply sampled blood TCRbeta repertoires that made up the dataset. The samples were drawn from the first 160 participants of the ongoing ImmuneRACE study and from 950 to 1,500 subjects provided by 6 global collaborators. Findings and caveats that apply to the study as a whole: The quantity of clinical and demographic metadata differed by source and by participant and was supplied without curation.

Enrolling through a virtual design, the prospective study's participants ranged in age from roughly 18 to 90 years and lived across roughly 24 United States geographic areas. In the prospective study, cohorts were assigned on the basis of participant-reported clinical history obtained from a screening survey and a study questionnaire. In the prospective study, mobile phlebotomists collected whole blood, serum and a nasopharyngeal or oropharyngeal swab from each participant. Prospective study participants could optionally give additional blood draws and questionnaires over a roughly 2-month period. Prospective study blood samples were shipped either frozen or at room temperature before DNA extraction. In the case of this clone: It lacks a known antigen. No much larger clone exists at a distance of one base, and base qualities are not known.

The immunoSEQ Assay, a bias-controlled multiplex PCR, was used to amplify TCRbeta CDR3 regions from genomic DNA. In the paper's pipeline: The number of nucleated cells in each sample was estimated by amplification of reference gene primers within the assay. To quantify the absolute abundance of each unique TCRbeta CDR3 rearrangement, sequence reads were collapsed and filtered. For each sample, productive Simpson clonality was calculated as the square root of Simpson's diversity index across productive rearrangements. TCRdb took this table from immuneACCESS and kept in-frame rearrangements with V and J called. Such tables lack part of the clones; where checked against another copy, unresolved V genes explain under half of the gap, and the rest is unexplained. Clone size and V and J calls were adopted from that table, with D and trimming inferred from the DNA. The sample profile shows 200,000 or so clones; approximately 89% of them were found once. The biggest ten clones account for 2% to 2.5% of the sample.

The CDR3, from cysteine to phenylalanine, totals 14 residues. Only CDR3 DNA is held: 42 bases, read in frame from base 1. CDR1 is given as SGHKS and CDR2 as YYEKEE, both from the germline V gene (reference sequence). Trimming costs V 1 base and J 3 bases, and their ends lie 7 bases apart. The clonotype was recovered from a woman between 40 and 50 years old with acute COVID-19. Source material: PBMCs or T cells enriched from blood (not recorded which). The chain couples TRBV5-5 to TRBJ2-2, with no confident D gene call. The nucleotides read TGTGCCAGCAGCTTGTTACAGTACACCGGGGAGCTGTTTTTT. Its protein reads: CASSLLQYTGELFF.